This TCR beta chain was recorded in a study of blood T cell repertoires in COVID-19. On the study more broadly: The study drew acute and convalescent COVID-19 samples from the United States, Italy and Spain. PBMCs, B-cell-depleted T cells, or T cells were the source of the cDNA or gDNA that made up the material.

It was during active infection that Seattle patients were enrolled and then longitudinally followed. Original processing methods: Amplified reference gene primers provided the basis for estimating nucleated cell counts. TCRdb keeps only in-frame clones here, not all; method: immunoSEQ multiplex PCR. V, J and clone size are those of that table, while D and trimming were read from the DNA. The sample has about 200,000 clones, over 75% seen once; the top ten hold around 2.5%. The CDR3 has 16 residues. Germline lookup yields CDR1 KGHSH and CDR2 LQKENI. Between the trimmed V and J ends, which lost 1 base and 5 bases, there was a span of 15 bases.

The chain employs TRBV18 and TRBJ1-5; the D gene is possibly TRBD1 (6 bases). Sequencing input: peripheral blood. The sequence derives from a woman in her sixties or seventies with COVID-19, enrolled during active disease. The CDR3 sequence: CASSPRVNQGHQPQHF. For the CDR3, the DNA is TGTGCCAGCTCACCACGGGTTAATCAGGGGCATCAGCCCCAGCATTTT. Supplemented by reference TRBV18 and TRBJ1-5, the full variable domain reads NAGVMQNPRHLVRRRGQEARLRCSPMKGHSHVYWYRQLPEEGLKFMVYLQKENIIDESGMPKERFSAEFPKEGPSILRIQQVVRGDSAAYFCASSPRVNQGHQPQHFGDGTRLSIL.